This TCR beta chain was documented in a study of human T cells and chemical hapten exposure. About the study: Patch tests applied 0.01% DPC to the upper back and were scored after 6 days. The study's findings and limits: No alteration of TCRs above 1 in 1000 frequency was seen with DPC sensitization.

This clonotype was recorded many times. The antigen remains undetermined. Time point: pre-sensitization, week 0. Treatment given: therapeutic diphenylcyclopropenone sensitization with weekly scalp DPC. The CDR3 spans 14 residues. After removal of 1 base from V and 7 bases from J, the junction contained 6 bases not matched to a gene. Germline assignment: CDR1 SGHDT and CDR2 YYEEEE. Within the library, unique molecular identifiers were attached to each individual cDNA molecule. In the authors' methods: Samples held a median of roughly 100,000 TCRs, range 23,224–690,600. MiXCR, applied by TCRdb to the RACE reads, yields one record per CDR3 protein. Clone size and V and J calls follow TCRdb, not the original study. This sample has roughly 60,000 distinct CDR3 sequences, with around 7% found just once.

The clonotype was recovered from a woman aged 30 to 39 with alopecia areata. Some clones in this sample may be carry-over from other donors' samples. V and J are TRBV5-6 and TRBJ1-2, with TRBD1 matching 8 bases. The material was whole blood, obtained in connection with sensitization to the hapten diphenylcyclopropenone (DPC). The CDR3 DNA reads TGTGCCAGCAGCTTGAGCCAGGGGGCGCGTGGCTACACCTTC. Translation gives CASSLSQGARGYTF.